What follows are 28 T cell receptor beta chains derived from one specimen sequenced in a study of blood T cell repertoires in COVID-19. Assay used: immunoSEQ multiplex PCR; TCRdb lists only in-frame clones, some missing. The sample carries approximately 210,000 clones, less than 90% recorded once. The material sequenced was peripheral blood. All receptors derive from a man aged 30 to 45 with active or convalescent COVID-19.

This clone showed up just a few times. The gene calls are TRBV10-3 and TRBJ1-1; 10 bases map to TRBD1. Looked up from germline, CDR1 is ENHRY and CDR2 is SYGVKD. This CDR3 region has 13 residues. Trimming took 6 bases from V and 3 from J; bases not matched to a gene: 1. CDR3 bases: TGTGCCATCAGGGACAGGGGGGACACTGAAGCTTTCTTT. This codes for CAIRDRGDTEAFF.

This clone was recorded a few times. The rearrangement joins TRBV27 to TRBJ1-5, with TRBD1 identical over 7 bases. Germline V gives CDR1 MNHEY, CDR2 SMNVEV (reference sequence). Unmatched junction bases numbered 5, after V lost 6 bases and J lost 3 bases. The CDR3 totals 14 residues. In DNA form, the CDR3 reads TGTGCCAGCAGCCCCACAGGGGACAATCAGCCCCAGCATTTT. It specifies CASSPTGDNQPQHF.

CDR3 coding DNA: TGTGCCAGTAGTATAGACGACAGAAATGAAAAACTGTTTTTT. This sequence encodes CASSIDDRNEKLFF. This chain connects TRBV19 to TRBJ1-4; weak D call: TRBD1 (5 bases). There are 14 residues in the CDR3. The V and J ends lost 0 bases and 5 bases respectively, with 7 bases between them. Germline CDR1 is LNHDA and CDR2 is SQIVND (reference sequence). Full variable domain (missing parts from reference TRBV19 and TRBJ1-4): DGGITQSPKYLFRKEGQNVTLSCEQNLNHDAMYWYRQDPGQGLRLIYYSQIVNDFQKGDIAEGYSVSREKKESFPLTVTSAQKNPTAFYLCASSIDDRNEKLFFGSGTQLSVL.

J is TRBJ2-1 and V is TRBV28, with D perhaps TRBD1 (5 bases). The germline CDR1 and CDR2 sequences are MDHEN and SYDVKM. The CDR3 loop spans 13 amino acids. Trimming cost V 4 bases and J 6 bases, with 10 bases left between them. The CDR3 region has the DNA TGTGCCAGCAGTTCGACAGTCCTCAATGAGCAGTTCTTC. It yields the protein CASSSTVLNEQFF.

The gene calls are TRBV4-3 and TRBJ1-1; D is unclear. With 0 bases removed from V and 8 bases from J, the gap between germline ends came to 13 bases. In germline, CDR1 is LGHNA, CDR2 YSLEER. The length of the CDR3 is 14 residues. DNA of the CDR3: TGCGCCAGCAGCCAAGATCCTGCACAGAGAGAAGCTTTCTTT. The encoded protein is CASSQDPAQREAFF.

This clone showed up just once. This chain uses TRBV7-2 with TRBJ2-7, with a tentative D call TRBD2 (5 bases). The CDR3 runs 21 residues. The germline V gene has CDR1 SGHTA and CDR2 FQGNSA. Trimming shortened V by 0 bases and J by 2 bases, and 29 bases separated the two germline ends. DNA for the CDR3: TGTGCCAGCAGCTTAGCTCTGGTCCAGAGACCGACTAAAGCGGCCGCCTACGAGCAGTACTTC. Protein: CASSLALVQRPTKAAAYEQYF.

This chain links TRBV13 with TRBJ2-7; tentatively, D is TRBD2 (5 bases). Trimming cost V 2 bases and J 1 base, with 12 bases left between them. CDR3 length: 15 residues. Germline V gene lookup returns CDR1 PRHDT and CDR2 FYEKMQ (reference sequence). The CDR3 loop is CASSLRSSGSYEQYF. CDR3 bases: TGTGCCAGCAGCTTACGATCGAGCGGATCCTACGAGCAGTACTTC.

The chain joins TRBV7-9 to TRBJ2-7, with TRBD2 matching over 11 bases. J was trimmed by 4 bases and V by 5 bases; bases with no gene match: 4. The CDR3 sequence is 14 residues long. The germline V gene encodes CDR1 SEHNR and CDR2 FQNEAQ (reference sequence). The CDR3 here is CASSPGLAVYEQYF. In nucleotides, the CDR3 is TGTGCCAGCAGCCCGGGACTAGCGGTATACGAGCAGTACTTC.

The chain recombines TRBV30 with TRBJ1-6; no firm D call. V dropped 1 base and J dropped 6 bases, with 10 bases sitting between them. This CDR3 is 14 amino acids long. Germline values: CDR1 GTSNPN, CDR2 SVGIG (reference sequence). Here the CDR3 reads CAWSATATNSPLHF. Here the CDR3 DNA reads TGTGCCTGGAGTGCGACTGCAACTAATTCACCCCTCCACTTT.

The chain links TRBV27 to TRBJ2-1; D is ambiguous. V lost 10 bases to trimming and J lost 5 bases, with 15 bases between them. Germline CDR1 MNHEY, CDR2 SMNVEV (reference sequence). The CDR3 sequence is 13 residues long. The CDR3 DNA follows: TGTGCCACCCGTTCGGTCGCGGACAATGAGCAGTTCTTC. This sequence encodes CATRSVADNEQFF.

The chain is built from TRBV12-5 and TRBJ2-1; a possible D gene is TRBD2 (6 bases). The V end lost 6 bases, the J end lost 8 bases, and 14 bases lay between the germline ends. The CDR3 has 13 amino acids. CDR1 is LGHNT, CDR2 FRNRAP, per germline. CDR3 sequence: CASGPSGLHEQFF. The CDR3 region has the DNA TGTGCTAGTGGGCCCTCGGGACTTCATGAGCAGTTCTTC.

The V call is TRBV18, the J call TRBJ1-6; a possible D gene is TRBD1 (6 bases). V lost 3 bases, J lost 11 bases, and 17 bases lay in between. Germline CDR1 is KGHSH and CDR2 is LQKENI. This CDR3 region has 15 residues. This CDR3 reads CASSPSGWGQAPLHF. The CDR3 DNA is TGTGCCAGCTCACCCTCGGGGTGGGGGCAGGCACCCCTCCACTTT.

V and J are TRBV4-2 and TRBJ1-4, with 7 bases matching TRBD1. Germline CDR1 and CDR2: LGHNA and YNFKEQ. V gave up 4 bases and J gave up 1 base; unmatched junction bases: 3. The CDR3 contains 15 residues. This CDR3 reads CASSPRQGTNEKLFF. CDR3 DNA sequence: TGTGCCAGCAGCCCCCGACAGGGAACTAATGAAAAACTGTTTTTT.

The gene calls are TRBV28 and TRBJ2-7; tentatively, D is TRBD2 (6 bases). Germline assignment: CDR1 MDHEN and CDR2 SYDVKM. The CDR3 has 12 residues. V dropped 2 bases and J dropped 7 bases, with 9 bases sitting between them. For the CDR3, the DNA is TGTGCCAGCAGTTTACCTGGACTAGAGCAGTACTTC. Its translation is CASSLPGLEQYF.

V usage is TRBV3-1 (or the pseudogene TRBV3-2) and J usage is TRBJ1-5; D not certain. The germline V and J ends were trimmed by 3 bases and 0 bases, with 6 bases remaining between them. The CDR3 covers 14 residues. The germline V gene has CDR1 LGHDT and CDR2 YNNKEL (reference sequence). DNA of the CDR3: TGTGCCAGCAGCCAGTCGTATAGCAATCAGCCCCAGCATTTT. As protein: CASSQSYSNQPQHF.

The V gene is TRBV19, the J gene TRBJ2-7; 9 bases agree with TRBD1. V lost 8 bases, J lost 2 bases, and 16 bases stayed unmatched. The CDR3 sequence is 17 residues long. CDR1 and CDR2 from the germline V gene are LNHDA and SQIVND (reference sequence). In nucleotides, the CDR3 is TGTGCCAGTCCACGGGACAGGGCCCTCAAAACTCCCTACGAGCAGTACTTC. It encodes CASPRDRALKTPYEQYF.

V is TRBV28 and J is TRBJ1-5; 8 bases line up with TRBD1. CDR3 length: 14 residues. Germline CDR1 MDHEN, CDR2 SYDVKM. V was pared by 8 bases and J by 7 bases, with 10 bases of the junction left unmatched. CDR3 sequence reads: CASGTGGFGQPQHF. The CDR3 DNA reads TGTGCCAGCGGGACAGGAGGGTTTGGGCAGCCCCAGCATTTT. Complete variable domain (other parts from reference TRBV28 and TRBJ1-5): DVKVTQSSRYLVKRTGEKVFLECVQDMDHENMFWYRQDPGLGLRLIYFSYDVKMKEKGDIPEGYSVSREKKERFSLILESASTNQTSMYLCASGTGGFGQPQHFGDGTRLSIL.

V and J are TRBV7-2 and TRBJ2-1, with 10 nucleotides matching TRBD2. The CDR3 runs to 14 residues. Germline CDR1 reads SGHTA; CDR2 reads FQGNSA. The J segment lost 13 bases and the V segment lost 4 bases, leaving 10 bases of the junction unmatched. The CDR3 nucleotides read TGTGCCAGCAGCTCACCCCTAGCGGGAGATACCCAGTTCTTC. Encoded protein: CASSSPLAGDTQFF.

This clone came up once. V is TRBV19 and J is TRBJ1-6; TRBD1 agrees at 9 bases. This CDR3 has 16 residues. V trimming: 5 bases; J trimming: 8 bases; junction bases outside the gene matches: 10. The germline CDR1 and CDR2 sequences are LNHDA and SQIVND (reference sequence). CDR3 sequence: CASSFRRDRVDSPLHF. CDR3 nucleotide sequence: TGTGCCAGTAGTTTTCGCCGGGACAGGGTGGATTCACCCCTCCACTTT.

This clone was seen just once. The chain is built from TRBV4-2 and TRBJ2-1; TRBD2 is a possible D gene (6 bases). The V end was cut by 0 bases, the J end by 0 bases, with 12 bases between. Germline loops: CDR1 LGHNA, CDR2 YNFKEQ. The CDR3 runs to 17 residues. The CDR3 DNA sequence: TGTGCCAGCAGCCAAGATTCTACGGGAGACTCCTACAATGAGCAGTTCTTC. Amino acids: CASSQDSTGDSYNEQFF.

The CDR3, as DNA: TGTGCCAGCAGCTTGGCCTCCGCGGGAAAACTGTTTTTT. Translated, it gives CASSLASAGKLFF. The V gene is TRBV5-6, the J gene TRBJ1-4, with no clear D. Trimming took off 0 bases at V and 10 bases at J, with 10 bases between the two ends. The CDR3 totals 13 residues. CDR1 is SGHDT and CDR2 is YYEEEE in the germline V gene.

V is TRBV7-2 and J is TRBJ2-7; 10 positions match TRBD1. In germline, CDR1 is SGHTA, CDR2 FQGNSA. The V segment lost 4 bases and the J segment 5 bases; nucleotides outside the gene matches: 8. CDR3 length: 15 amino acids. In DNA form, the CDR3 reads TGTGCCAGCAGCTCATCCGGGACAGGGGTAAACGAGCAGTACTTC. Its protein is CASSSSGTGVNEQYF. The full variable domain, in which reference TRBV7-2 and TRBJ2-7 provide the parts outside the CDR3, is GAGVSQSPSNKVTEKGKDVELRCDPISGHTALYWYRQSLGQGLEFLIYFQGNSAPDKSGLPSDRFSAERTGGSVSTLTIQRTQQEDSAVYLCASSSSGTGVNEQYFGPGTRLTVT.

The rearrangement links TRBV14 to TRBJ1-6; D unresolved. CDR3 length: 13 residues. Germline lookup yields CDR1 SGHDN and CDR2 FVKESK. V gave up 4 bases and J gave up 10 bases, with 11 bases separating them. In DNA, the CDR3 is TGTGCCAGCAGCCCCCGACTTGGGTCACCCCTCCACTTT. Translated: CASSPRLGSPLHF.

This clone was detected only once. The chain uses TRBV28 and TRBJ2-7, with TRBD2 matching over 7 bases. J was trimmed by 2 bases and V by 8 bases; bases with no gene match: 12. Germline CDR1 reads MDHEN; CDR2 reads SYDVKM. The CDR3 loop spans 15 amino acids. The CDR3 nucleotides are TGTGCCAGCGAAAACGGGGGGAGCAAAACCTACGAGCAGTACTTC. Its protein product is CASENGGSKTYEQYF.

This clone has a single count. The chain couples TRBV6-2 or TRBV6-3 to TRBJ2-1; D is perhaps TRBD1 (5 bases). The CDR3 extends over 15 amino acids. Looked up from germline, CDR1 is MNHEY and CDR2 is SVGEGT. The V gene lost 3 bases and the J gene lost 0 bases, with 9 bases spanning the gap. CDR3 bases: TGTGCCAGCAGTTATCAGGGAAGCTCCTACAATGAGCAGTTCTTC. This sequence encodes CASSYQGSSYNEQFF.

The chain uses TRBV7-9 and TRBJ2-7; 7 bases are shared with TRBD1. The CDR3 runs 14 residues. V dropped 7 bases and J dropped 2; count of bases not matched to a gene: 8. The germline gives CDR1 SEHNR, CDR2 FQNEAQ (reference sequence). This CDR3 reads CASTPDRVAYEQYF. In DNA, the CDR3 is TGTGCCAGCACCCCTGACAGGGTCGCCTACGAGCAGTACTTC.

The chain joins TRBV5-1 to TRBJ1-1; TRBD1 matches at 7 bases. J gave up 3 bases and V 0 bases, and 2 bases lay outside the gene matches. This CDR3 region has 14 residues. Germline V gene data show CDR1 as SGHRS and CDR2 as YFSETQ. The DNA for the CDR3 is TGCGCCAGCAGCTTGGAGGGGGCATACACTGAAGCTTTCTTT. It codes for CASSLEGAYTEAFF.

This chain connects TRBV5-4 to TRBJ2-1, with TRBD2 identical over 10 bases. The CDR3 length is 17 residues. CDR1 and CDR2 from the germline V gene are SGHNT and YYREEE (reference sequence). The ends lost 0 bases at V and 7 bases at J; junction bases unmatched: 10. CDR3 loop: CASSLAILAGTGNEQFF. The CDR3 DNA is TGTGCCAGCAGCTTGGCTATACTAGCGGGAACCGGGAATGAGCAGTTCTTC.